One and the same sample provided the 20 T cell receptor beta chains below, sequenced in a study of cytomegalovirus exposure and HLA in healthy donors (dated by TCRdb to 2016 to 2017). The method was the immunoSEQ multiplex PCR assay. In TCRdb, the immuneACCESS table is reduced to in-frame sequences with V and J assigned. These tables do not hold every clone; where another copy was compared, an unresolved V gene accounts for under half, and the others remain unexplained. For this sample there are 120,000 or so clones; around 90% appear just once. Jointly, the top ten make up 1.5% to 2% of the sample. The sequenced material came from PBMCs. These TCRs come from a woman aged 18-29 years in good health and CMV-seronegative.

This sequence joins TRBV5-1 and TRBJ2-2; no clear D. CDR1 and CDR2 (germline): SGHRS, YFSETQ. V lost 4 bases and J 5 bases, leaving 15 bases between the germline ends. The CDR3 length is 15 residues. CDR3 protein: CASSPFSGMTGELFF. The CDR3 region has the DNA TGCGCCAGCAGCCCGTTTTCCGGTATGACCGGGGAGCTGTTTTTT.

The CDR3 region is CASSLEATGWGYTF. The CDR3 nucleotides read TGTGCCAGCAGCTTAGAGGCGACAGGGTGGGGCTACACCTTC. The chain has TRBV7-8 and TRBJ1-2; 7 bases map to TRBD1. There are 14 residues in the CDR3. After removal of 1 base from V and 8 bases from J, the junction contained 7 bases not matched to a gene. Per the germline V gene, CDR1 is SGHVS and CDR2 is FQNEAQ.

The rearrangement links TRBV7-3 to TRBJ2-2, with D uncertain. The V end lost 1 base, the J end lost 1 base, and 4 bases lay between the germline ends. The germline V gene encodes CDR1 SGHTA and CDR2 FQGTGA. The CDR3 runs 14 residues. CDR3 nucleotide sequence: TGTGCCAGCAGCTTAAGCGGGAACACCGGGGAGCTGTTTTTT. Amino acid sequence: CASSLSGNTGELFF. The variable domain in full, completed from reference TRBV7-3 and TRBJ2-2, reads GAGVSQTPSNKVTEKGKYVELRCDPISGHTALYWYRQSLGQGPEFLIYFQGTGAADDSGLPNDRFFAVRPEGSVSTLKIQRTERGDSAVYLCASSLSGNTGELFFGEGSRLTVL.

The CDR3 loop is CASSSQPGLRGEKLFF. DNA of the CDR3: TGTGCCAGTAGTTCACAACCGGGCCTGAGGGGGGAAAAACTGTTTTTT. The V call is TRBV19, the J call TRBJ1-4; a possible D gene is TRBD1 (6 bases). Germline V gene data show CDR1 as LNHDA and CDR2 as SQIVND (reference sequence). The CDR3 covers 16 residues. V was clipped by 5 bases and J by 8 bases, with 21 bases between them.

V gene TRBV28 combines with J gene TRBJ2-3, with a tentative D call TRBD1 (6 bases). The CDR3 contains 14 residues. Germline loops: CDR1 MDHEN, CDR2 SYDVKM. V was trimmed by 5 bases and J by 1 base, leaving 10 bases between them. The CDR3 spells CASSLDRRTDTQYF. In nucleotides, the CDR3 is TGTGCCAGCAGTCTGGACAGACGCACAGATACGCAGTATTTT. Full variable domain (remainder filled in from reference TRBV28 and TRBJ2-3): DVKVTQSSRYLVKRTGEKVFLECVQDMDHENMFWYRQDPGLGLRLIYFSYDVKMKEKGDIPEGYSVSREKKERFSLILESASTNQTSMYLCASSLDRRTDTQYFGPGTRLTVL.

This clone was seen repeatedly, ten times or more. The gene calls are TRBV6-5 and TRBJ1-2; D gene unclear. Germline values: CDR1 MNHEY, CDR2 SVGAGI. The CDR3 consists of 14 residues. V was pared by 6 bases and J by 4 bases, with 15 bases between. Here the CDR3 reads CASSIDLTSYGYTF. The CDR3 DNA is TGTGCCAGCAGCATCGACTTGACCAGCTATGGCTACACCTTC.

The chain links TRBV9 to TRBJ1-2, with a tentative D call TRBD1 (5 bases). The V and J ends lost 4 bases and 4 bases respectively, with 20 bases between them. Germline lookup yields CDR1 SGDLS and CDR2 YYNGEE. CDR3 size: 16 residues. The DNA for the CDR3 is TGTGCCAGCAGCCAAGGTAATGGCCGGGACTTCTATGGCTACACCTTC. It yields the protein CASSQGNGRDFYGYTF.

The rearrangement joins TRBV27 to TRBJ2-1, with a tentative D call TRBD1 (5 bases). Trimming pared 2 bases from V and 6 bases from J, leaving 8 bases between. The CDR3 contains 13 residues. Per the germline V gene, CDR1 is MNHEY and CDR2 is SMNVEV (reference sequence). The CDR3 loop is CASSLSRVNEQFF. Written as DNA, the CDR3 is TGTGCCAGCAGTTTAAGCAGGGTCAATGAGCAGTTCTTC.

The rearrangement links TRBV5-4 to TRBJ2-7, with TRBD2 matching over 12 bases. Trimming cost V 4 bases and J 4 bases; bases outside gene matches: 6. The CDR3 is 15 residues long. Germline values: CDR1 SGHNT, CDR2 YYREEE (reference sequence). Written as DNA, the CDR3 is TGTGCCAGCAGCCTCCCCGGGACTAGCGGGTACGAGCAGTACTTC. Protein sequence: CASSLPGTSGYEQYF. Combining the CDR3 with reference TRBV5-4 and TRBJ2-7 gives the whole variable domain ETGVTQSPTHLIKTRGQQVTLRCSSQSGHNTVSWYQQALGQGPQFIFQYYREEENGRGNFPPRFSGLQFPNYSSELNVNALELDDSALYLCASSLPGTSGYEQYFGPGTRLTVT.

With respect to this clone: The sample holds other DNA sequences that translate to the same CDR3. The chain is built from TRBV5-1 and TRBJ1-4; D is perhaps TRBD1 (6 bases). CDR1 is SGHRS, CDR2 YFSETQ, per germline. CDR3 length: 14 amino acids. V lost 3 bases, J lost 5 bases, and 11 bases lay in between. CDR3 nucleotides: TGCGCCAGCAGCTCAGGCCAGGGGAATGAAAAACTGTTTTTT. Amino acids: CASSSGQGNEKLFF. Full variable domain (missing parts from reference TRBV5-1 and TRBJ1-4): KAGVTQTPRYLIKTRGQQVTLSCSPISGHRSVSWYQQTPGQGLQFLFEYFSETQRNKGNFPGRFSGRQFSNSRSEMNVSTLELGDSALYLCASSSGQGNEKLFFGSGTQLSVL.

This chain links TRBV6-6 with TRBJ2-4; TRBD2 is a possible D gene (6 bases). Germline values: CDR1 MNHNY, CDR2 SVGAGI (reference sequence). This CDR3 is 16 amino acids long. V was shortened by 2 bases and J by 5 bases, with 16 bases between the two germline ends. DNA for the CDR3: TGTGCCAGCAGTTACGCCCTAGCGAAGTCGGAAAACATTCAGTACTTC. Its protein product is CASSYALAKSENIQYF.

The V and J genes are TRBV28 and TRBJ1-1; maybe TRBD1 (5 bases). This CDR3 has 14 residues. Trimming removed 5 bases from V and 4 bases from J, with 14 bases in between. Germline CDR1 and CDR2: MDHEN and SYDVKM. The chain's CDR3 is CASSRDLLATEAFF. For the CDR3, the DNA is TGTGCCAGCAGTAGGGACTTGCTGGCCACTGAAGCTTTCTTT. Full variable domain (missing parts from reference TRBV28 and TRBJ1-1): DVKVTQSSRYLVKRTGEKVFLECVQDMDHENMFWYRQDPGLGLRLIYFSYDVKMKEKGDIPEGYSVSREKKERFSLILESASTNQTSMYLCASSRDLLATEAFFGQGTRLTVV.

V gene TRBV27 combines with J gene TRBJ2-3; 9 positions agree with TRBD1. From germline, CDR1 is MNHEY and CDR2 SMNVEV (reference sequence). Trimming removed 5 bases from V and 0 bases from J; junction bases left unmatched: 18. CDR3 length equals 20 residues. The chain's CDR3 is CASSPRTGATPQISTDTQYF. CDR3 nucleotides: TGTGCCAGCAGTCCACGGACAGGGGCGACCCCGCAAATCAGCACAGATACGCAGTATTTT.

The rearrangement uses TRBV6-5 and TRBJ2-1; 7 nucleotides match TRBD2. This CDR3 spans 15 amino acids. Germline lookup yields CDR1 MNHEY and CDR2 SVGAGI. V dropped 6 bases and J dropped 0; count of bases not matched to a gene: 5. The CDR3 region has the DNA TGTGCCAGCAGCCGGGGAGGGAGCTCCTACAATGAGCAGTTCTTC. It is translated as CASSRGGSSYNEQFF.

This CDR3 reads CASSHILRLFYEQYF. CDR3 bases: TGTGCCAGCAGCCACATACTTAGACTGTTCTACGAGCAGTACTTC. This chain links TRBV4-2 with TRBJ2-7; D unclear. Germline CDR1 LGHNA, CDR2 YNFKEQ. The CDR3 is 15 residues long. The V end lost 3 bases, the J end lost 3 bases, and 15 bases lay between the germline ends.

The J gene is TRBJ1-3, the V gene TRBV18; TRBD1 is a possible D gene (5 bases). This CDR3 has 15 amino acids. Trimming shortened V by 0 bases and J by 2 bases, and 8 bases separated the two germline ends. Per the germline V gene, CDR1 is KGHSH and CDR2 is LQKENI. Here the CDR3 DNA reads TGTGCCAGCTCACCACCCCGGACAACTGGAAACACCATATATTTT. Its protein product is CASSPPRTTGNTIYF.

This chain connects TRBV27 to TRBJ1-2, with D possibly being TRBD1 (5 bases). The V end was cut by 3 bases, the J end by 5 bases, with 10 bases between. CDR3 length equals 13 residues. Germline V gives CDR1 MNHEY, CDR2 SMNVEV (reference sequence). The CDR3: CASSFQGDYGYTF. Written as DNA, the CDR3 is TGTGCCAGCAGTTTTCAAGGGGATTATGGCTACACCTTC.

CDR3 residues: CASSPTSGALKTQYF. CDR3 sequence (DNA): TGTGCCAGCAGCCCGACTAGCGGGGCGTTGAAGACCCAGTACTTC. The chain has TRBV7-9 and TRBJ2-5; 11 nucleotides line up with TRBD2. The V and J ends lost 5 bases and 6 bases, in that order; junction bases with no gene match: 8. The germline V gene has CDR1 SEHNR and CDR2 FQNEAQ (reference sequence). This CDR3 region has 15 residues.

V is TRBV27 and J is TRBJ2-1, with 8 bases aligning to TRBD1. After removal of 5 bases from V and 7 bases from J, the junction contained 7 bases not matched to a gene. The germline V gene encodes CDR1 MNHEY and CDR2 SMNVEV (reference sequence). The CDR3 extends over 14 amino acids. The CDR3: CASSAGTGVNEQFF. The DNA of the CDR3 is TGTGCCAGCAGTGCCGGGACAGGAGTAAATGAGCAGTTCTTC.

The V gene is TRBV27, the J gene TRBJ1-1; 7 bases are a match to TRBD1. The V gene's germline CDR1 is MNHEY and CDR2 SMNVEV (reference sequence). This CDR3 is built from 15 residues. V lost 5 bases and J lost 1; bases outside the gene matches: 7. The CDR3 region has the DNA TGTGCCAGCAGTCCAAGACAGGGAGCGAACACTGAAGCTTTCTTT. This codes for CASSPRQGANTEAFF.